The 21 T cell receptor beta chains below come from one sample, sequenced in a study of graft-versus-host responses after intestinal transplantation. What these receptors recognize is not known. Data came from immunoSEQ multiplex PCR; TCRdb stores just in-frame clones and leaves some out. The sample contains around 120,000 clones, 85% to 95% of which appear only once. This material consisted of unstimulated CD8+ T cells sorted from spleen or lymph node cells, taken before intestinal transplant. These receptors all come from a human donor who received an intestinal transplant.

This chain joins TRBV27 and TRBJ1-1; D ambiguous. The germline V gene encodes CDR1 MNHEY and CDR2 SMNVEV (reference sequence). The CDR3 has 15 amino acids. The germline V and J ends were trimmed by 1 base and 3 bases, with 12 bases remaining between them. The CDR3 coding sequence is TGTGCCAGCAGTTTATTCCCAGGATTGGACACTGAAGCTTTCTTT. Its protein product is CASSLFPGLDTEAFF.

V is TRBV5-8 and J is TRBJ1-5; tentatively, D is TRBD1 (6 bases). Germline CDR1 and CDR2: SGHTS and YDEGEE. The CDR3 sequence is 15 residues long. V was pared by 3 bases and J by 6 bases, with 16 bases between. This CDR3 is CASSWGRDTRQPQHF. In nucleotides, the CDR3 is TGTGCCAGCAGCTGGGGACGGGACACCCGTCAGCCCCAGCATTTT.

This CDR3 reads CASSLDHSGSYEQYF. The CDR3 DNA reads as TGTGCCAGCAGCTTAGATCATAGCGGATCCTACGAGCAGTACTTC. V gene TRBV11-2 combines with J gene TRBJ2-7; D might be TRBD2 (6 bases). CDR3 size: 15 residues. Germline V lookup: CDR1 SGHAT, CDR2 FQNNGV. Trimming removed 0 bases from V and 1 base from J, with 10 bases in between.

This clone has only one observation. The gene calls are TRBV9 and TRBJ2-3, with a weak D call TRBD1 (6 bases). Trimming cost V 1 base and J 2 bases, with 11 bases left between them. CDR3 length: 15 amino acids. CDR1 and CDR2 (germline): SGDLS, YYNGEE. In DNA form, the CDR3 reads TGTGCCAGCAGCGTAAGGTCAGGGGACACAGATACGCAGTATTTT. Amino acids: CASSVRSGDTDTQYF.

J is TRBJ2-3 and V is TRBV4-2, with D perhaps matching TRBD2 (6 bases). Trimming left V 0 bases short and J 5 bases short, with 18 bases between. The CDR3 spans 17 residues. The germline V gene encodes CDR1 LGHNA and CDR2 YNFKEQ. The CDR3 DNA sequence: TGTGCCAGCAGCCAAGATATGGGGAATAGGCGGGGAGATACGCAGTATTTT. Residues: CASSQDMGNRRGDTQYF.

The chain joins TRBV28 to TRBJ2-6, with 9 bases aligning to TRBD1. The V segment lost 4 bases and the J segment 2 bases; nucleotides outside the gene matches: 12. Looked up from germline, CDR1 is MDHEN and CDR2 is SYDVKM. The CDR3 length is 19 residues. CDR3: CASSSGQGSTRPGANVLTF. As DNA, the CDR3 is TGTGCCAGCAGTTCGGGACAGGGAAGCACCCGTCCTGGGGCCAACGTCCTGACTTTC.

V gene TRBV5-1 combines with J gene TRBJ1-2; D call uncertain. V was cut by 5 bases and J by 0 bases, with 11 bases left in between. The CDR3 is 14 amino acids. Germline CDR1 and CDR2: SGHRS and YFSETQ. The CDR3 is CASSIFDPNYGYTF. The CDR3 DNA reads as TGCGCCAGCAGTATCTTTGACCCTAACTATGGCTACACCTTC.

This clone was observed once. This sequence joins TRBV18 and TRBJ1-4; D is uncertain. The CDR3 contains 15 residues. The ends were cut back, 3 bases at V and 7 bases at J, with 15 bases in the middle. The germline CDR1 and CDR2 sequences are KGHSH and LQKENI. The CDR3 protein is CASSPLGRESEKLFF. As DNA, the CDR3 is TGTGCCAGCTCACCCCTGGGGAGGGAGAGTGAAAAACTGTTTTTT.

CDR3 sequence: CASSLRTGLDGEQYF. CDR3 DNA sequence: TGTGCCAGCAGTTTACGGACAGGGTTGGACGGCGAGCAGTACTTC. This chain links TRBV28 with TRBJ2-7; TRBD1 matches at 8 bases. J lost 6 bases, V lost 2 bases, and 9 bases had no gene match. The CDR3 sequence is 15 residues long. The germline gives CDR1 MDHEN, CDR2 SYDVKM.

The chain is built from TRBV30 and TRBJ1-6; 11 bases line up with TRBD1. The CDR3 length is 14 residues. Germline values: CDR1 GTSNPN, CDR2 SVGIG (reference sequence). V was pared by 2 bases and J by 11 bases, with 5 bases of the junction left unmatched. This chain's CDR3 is CAWSLGQGVTPLHF. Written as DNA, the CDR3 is TGTGCCTGGAGTTTGGGACAGGGGGTTACACCCCTCCACTTT.

CDR3 nucleotide sequence: TGTGCCAGCAGCGCGGGACTAGCGGGAGCGTCCGAGACCCAGTACTTC. It yields the protein CASSAGLAGASETQYF. The chain links TRBV9 to TRBJ2-5, with 14 bases that match TRBD2. The V segment lost 3 bases and the J segment 5 bases; nucleotides outside the gene matches: 6. Germline CDR1 is SGDLS and CDR2 is YYNGEE. The CDR3 extends over 16 amino acids. Together with reference TRBV9 and TRBJ2-5, the CDR3 gives the full variable domain: DSGVTQTPKHLITATGQRVTLRCSPRSGDLSVYWYQQSLDQGLQFLIQYYNGEERAKGNILERFSAQQFPDLHSELNLSSLELGDSALYFCASSAGLAGASETQYFGPGTRLLVL.

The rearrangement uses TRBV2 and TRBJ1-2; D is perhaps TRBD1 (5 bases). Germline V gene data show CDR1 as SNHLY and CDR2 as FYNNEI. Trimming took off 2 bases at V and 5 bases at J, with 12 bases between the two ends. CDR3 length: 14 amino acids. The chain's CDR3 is CASSEWRQGYGYTF. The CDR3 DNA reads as TGTGCCAGCAGTGAATGGCGGCAGGGATATGGCTACACCTTC.

CDR3: CASSSSQGNTGELFF. The CDR3 bases are TGTGCCAGCAGCTCCTCACAGGGTAACACCGGGGAGCTGTTTTTT. This chain joins TRBV7-9 and TRBJ2-2; the D gene is possibly TRBD1 (6 bases). The ends were cut back, 4 bases at V and 2 bases at J, with 11 bases in the middle. The germline CDR1 and CDR2 sequences are SEHNR and FQNEAQ (reference sequence). This CDR3 spans 15 amino acids.

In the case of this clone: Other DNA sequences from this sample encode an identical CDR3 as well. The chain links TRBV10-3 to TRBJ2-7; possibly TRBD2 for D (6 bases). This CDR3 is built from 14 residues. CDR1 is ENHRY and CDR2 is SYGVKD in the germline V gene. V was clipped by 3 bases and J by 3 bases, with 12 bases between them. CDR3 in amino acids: CAISDFLANYEQYF. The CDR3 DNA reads TGTGCCATCAGTGATTTCCTAGCGAACTACGAGCAGTACTTC.

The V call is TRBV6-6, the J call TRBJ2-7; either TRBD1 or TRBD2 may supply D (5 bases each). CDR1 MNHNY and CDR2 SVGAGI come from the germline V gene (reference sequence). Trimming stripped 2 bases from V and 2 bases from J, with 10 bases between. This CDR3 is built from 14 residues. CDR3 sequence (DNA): TGTGCCAGCAGTTACGGGACCGAAGCCTACGAGCAGTACTTC. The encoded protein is CASSYGTEAYEQYF.

CDR3 in amino acids: CASSQGPGLAGGYEQFF. The CDR3 coding sequence is TGTGCCAGCAGCCAAGGACCGGGGCTAGCGGGAGGCTATGAGCAGTTCTTC. The J gene is TRBJ2-1, the V gene TRBV4-2; 11 nucleotides match TRBD2. Germline V gene lookup returns CDR1 LGHNA and CDR2 YNFKEQ. The J segment lost 8 bases and the V segment lost 1 base, leaving 10 bases of the junction unmatched. CDR3 length: 17 residues.

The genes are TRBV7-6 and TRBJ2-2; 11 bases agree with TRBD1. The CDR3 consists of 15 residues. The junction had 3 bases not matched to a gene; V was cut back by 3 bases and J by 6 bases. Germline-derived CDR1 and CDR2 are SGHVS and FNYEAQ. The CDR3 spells CASSLGQGGSGELFF. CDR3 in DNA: TGTGCCAGCAGCTTGGGACAGGGGGGGTCCGGGGAGCTGTTTTTT.

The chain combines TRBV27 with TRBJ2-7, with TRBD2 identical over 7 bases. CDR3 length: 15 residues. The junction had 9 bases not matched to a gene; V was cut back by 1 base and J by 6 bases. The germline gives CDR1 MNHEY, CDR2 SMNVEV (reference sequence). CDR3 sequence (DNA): TGTGCCAGCAGTTTATTTGGGGGAGGGCCTCTCGAGCAGTACTTC. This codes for CASSLFGGGPLEQYF.

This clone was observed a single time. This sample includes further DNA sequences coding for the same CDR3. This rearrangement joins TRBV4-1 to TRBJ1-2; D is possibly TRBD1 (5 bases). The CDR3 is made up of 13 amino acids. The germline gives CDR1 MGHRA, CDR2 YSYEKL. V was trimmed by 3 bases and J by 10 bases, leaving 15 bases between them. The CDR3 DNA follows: TGCGCCAGCAGCCACACCGGGACGAACCCCTACACCTTC. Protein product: CASSHTGTNPYTF.

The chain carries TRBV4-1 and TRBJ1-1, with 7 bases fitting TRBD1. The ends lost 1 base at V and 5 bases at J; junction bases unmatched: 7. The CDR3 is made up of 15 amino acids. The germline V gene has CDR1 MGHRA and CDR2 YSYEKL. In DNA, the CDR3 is TGCGCCAGCAGCCAAGTCAGGGGGGAATATACTGAAGCTTTCTTT. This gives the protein CASSQVRGEYTEAFF.

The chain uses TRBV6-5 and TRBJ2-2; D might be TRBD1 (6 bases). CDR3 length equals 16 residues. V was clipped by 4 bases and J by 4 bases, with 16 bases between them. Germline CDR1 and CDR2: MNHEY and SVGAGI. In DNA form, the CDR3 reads TGTGCCAGCAGTTGGGCGACAGGACGGGGCACCGGGGAGCTGTTTTTT. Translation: CASSWATGRGTGELFF.